This T cell receptor (beta chain) emerged from a study of cytotoxic CD8 clonotypes in ibrutinib-treated CLL. Overall study findings and caveats: Shared public clonotypes were rare, and on treatment they either got smaller or stayed the same. Exceeding age-matched healthy donors, baseline clonality also tracked the counts of circulating CD8+ T cells.

Comment on this clone: Its antigen remains unknown.

Target depth was 1 in 200,000 to 1 in 1 million T cells, about 10x per clonotype. Method: immunoSEQ multiplex PCR; TCRdb's copy keeps in-frame clones and lacks some. Of about 17,000 clones listed, roughly 60% are singletons. Germline CDR1 is SGHTA and CDR2 is FQGTGA. The trim removed 1 base at V and 7 bases at J, leaving 5 bases unmatched. This CDR3 is 15 amino acids long. Genomic DNA in an amount of approximately 2 micrograms was extracted from cryopreserved PBMCs and used for the preparation of TCR beta libraries. The starting material was PBMCs, obtained after 12 months of ibrutinib treatment. This rearrangement joins TRBV7-3 to TRBJ2-1; 9 bases line up with TRBD2. This sequence was found in a human donor with chronic lymphocytic leukemia. CDR3 sequence: CASSLRLAERNEQFF. In nucleotides, the CDR3 is TGTGCCAGCAGCTTAAGACTAGCGGAGAGAAATGAGCAGTTCTTC. Based on the CDR3 plus reference TRBV7-3 and TRBJ2-1, the full variable domain is GAGVSQTPSNKVTEKGKYVELRCDPISGHTALYWYRQSLGQGPEFLIYFQGTGAADDSGLPNDRFFAVRPEGSVSTLKIQRTERGDSAVYLCASSLRLAERNEQFFGPGTRLTVL.